A selection of T cell receptor beta chains follows, all from one sample in a study of identical twins. TCRdb reprocessed the 5' RACE reads with MiXCR, giving one entry per CDR3 protein. Of hundreds of thousands of distinct CDR3 sequences in the sample, around 5.7% are singletons; the top ten hold 1.5% to 2%. The sequenced sample was naive T cells sorted from blood. The receptors shown here come from a man between 18 and 29 years old in good health. CDR3s include the opening cysteine and the closing phenylalanine or tryptophan. The D gene is left open where the match is weak. Clone size is shown for a subset of rows, as once, few, many or a class of expanded clone.

v_call,clone_size,d_call,j_call,cdr3_nt,cdr3_aa
TRBV20-1,few,TRBD2,TRBJ2-7,TGCAGTGCTAGGGGACTAGCGGGCTCCCCGTACGAGCAGTACTTC,CSARGLAGSPYEQYF
TRBV5-1,many,.,TRBJ2-6,TGCGCCAGCAGCTTGTTTGCCCCTGGGGCCAACGTCCTGACTTTC,CASSLFAPGANVLTF
TRBV18,many,TRBD2,TRBJ2-5,TGTGCCAGCTCACTTACCAGCGGGAGTCAGACCCAGTACTTC,CASSLTSGSQTQYF
TRBV27,.,TRBD2,TRBJ2-1,TGTGCCAGCAGTATGGGACTAGCGAGGGTAAATGAGCAGTTCTTC,CASSMGLARVNEQFF
TRBV7-9,.,.,TRBJ1-1,TGTGCCAGCAGCTACCCGACAGGCAGGGTGAACACTGAAGCTTTCTTT,CASSYPTGRVNTEAFF
TRBV27,many,.,TRBJ2-1,TGTGCCAGCAGTTTATCTGAGTTGTCGAATGAGCAGTTCTTC,CASSLSELSNEQFF
TRBV18,many,.,TRBJ2-2,TGTGCCAGCTCAGCCCGGGGTGACACCGGGGAGCTGTTTTTT,CASSARGDTGELFF
TRBV15,few,.,TRBJ2-2,TGTGCCACCAGCAGAGATTGGGGCAGGGTGGGTAAAGACACCGGGGAGCTGTTTTTT,CATSRDWGRVGKDTGELFF
TRBV6-1,many,TRBD2,TRBJ2-1,TGTGCCAGCAGTGACCGACTAGCGGGAGAGGTTGAGCAGTTCTTC,CASSDRLAGEVEQFF
TRBV29-1,.,.,TRBJ1-2,TGCAGCGTTGGGACCTGGAGGGGGTCTAACTATGGCTACACCTTC,CSVGTWRGSNYGYTF
TRBV30,few,TRBD2,TRBJ2-1,TGTGCCTGGAGTGAAGGTAGCGGGAACAATGAGCAGTTCTTC,CAWSEGSGNNEQFF
TRBV9,many,.,TRBJ2-2,TGTGCCAGCAGCGTTCGGCCTACCAAGGAGCTGTTTTTT,CASSVRPTKELFF
TRBV9,few,.,TRBJ2-1,TGTGCCAGCAGCGATCCGGCGGGGCTAACCTACAATGAGCAGTTCTTC,CASSDPAGLTYNEQFF
TRBV7-3,.,TRBD2,TRBJ2-3,TGTGCCAGCAGCTTACTAGCGGGAGGGCCATTAGATACGCAGTATTTT,CASSLLAGGPLDTQYF
TRBV6-5,few,.,TRBJ1-1,TGTGCCAGCAGTTACTTGTCGGGGGGCACTGAAGCTTTCTTT,CASSYLSGGTEAFF